This T cell receptor (beta chain) stems from a study of T cells after yellow fever vaccination. Study context: Fractions of low cell number were prepared using SMART-Seq v4 Ultra Low Input.

V gave up 0 bases and J gave up 4 bases, with 10 bases separating them. This CDR3 spans 14 amino acids. Germline CDR1 LNHNV, CDR2 YYDKDF (reference sequence). TCRdb recomputed calls from the 5' RACE reads with MiXCR, one row per CDR3 protein. This table has about 52,000 distinct CDR3 sequences, about 6.3% appearing once. This clonotype has only a few counts. Sequences were derived from CD8+ T cells not binding an NS4B(214-222) dextramer, sorted from PBMCs, sampled about 41 days after the first yellow fever vaccination. The chain links TRBV15 to TRBJ2-7; D might be TRBD2 (6 bases). This receptor was obtained from a man aged 18 to 29 who received the YFV17D yellow fever vaccine. The CDR3 sequence is CATSRETRGYEQYV. As DNA, the CDR3 is TGTGCCACCAGCAGAGAAACACGGGGGTACGAGCAGTACGTC.